This passage covers 26 T cell receptor beta chains from one sample sequenced in a study of T cells in Graves' hyperthyroidism and ophthalmopathy. The TCR beta CDR3 regions underwent amplification using RNA transcripts as the source. Using the HTBI primer set, a first-round RT-PCR was run on the TCR CDR3. TCRdb used MiXCR to reprocess the multiplex PCR reads, holding one entry per CDR3 protein. Of roughly 330,000 distinct CDR3 sequences listed, 16% were seen once; the top ten hold around a third. What was sequenced was blood. All receptors come from a man aged 25 to 40 with Graves' hyperthyroidism.

This clonotype was recorded many times. This chain connects TRBV6-1 to TRBJ2-3; possible D gene TRBD2, 6 bases. CDR1 is MNHNS and CDR2 is SASEGT in the germline V gene. The V and J ends lost 3 bases and 0 bases respectively, with 28 bases between them. CDR3 length equals 21 residues. CDR3 sequence: CASSDPAGGLLGTSSTDTQYF. For the CDR3, the DNA is TGTGCCAGCAGTGATCCCGCCGGAGGGCTCTTAGGGACTTCTAGCACAGATACGCAGTATTTT.

The chain has TRBV6-2 or TRBV6-3 and TRBJ2-7; 8 bases align to TRBD1. The length of the CDR3 is 14 residues. J was trimmed by 2 bases and V by 6 bases; bases with no gene match: 6. Per germline, CDR1 MNHEY and CDR2 SVGEGT. CDR3 in amino acids: CASRPTGVTYEQYF. The CDR3 DNA sequence: TGTGCCAGCAGGCCGACAGGGGTGACCTACGAGCAGTACTTC.

The table lists this clonotype with many counts. The rearrangement uses TRBV11-1 and TRBJ2-1, with 12 bases aligning to TRBD1. The CDR3 extends over 15 amino acids. V was clipped by 5 bases and J by 8 bases; unmatched bases: 7. Germline CDR1 is SGHAT and CDR2 is FQDESV (reference sequence). The CDR3 reads CASSPRDRGLDEQFF. In DNA, the CDR3 is TGTGCCAGCAGCCCCCGGGACAGGGGGCTCGATGAGCAGTTCTTC.

The chain couples TRBV10-3 to TRBJ2-5, with 8 bases lining up with TRBD2. CDR3 size: 12 residues. Germline V gene lookup returns CDR1 ENHRY and CDR2 SYGVKD. The trim removed 11 bases at V and 5 bases at J, leaving 7 bases unmatched. The CDR3 spells CASGTSYETQYF. The CDR3 DNA follows: TGTGCCTCCGGGACTAGTTATGAGACCCAGTACTTC.

This clonotype occurred a few times. This chain joins TRBV30 and TRBJ2-2; 8 nucleotides align to TRBD1. The V gene end was trimmed by 3 bases and the J gene end by 6 bases; junction bases not matched to a gene: 3. CDR3 length: 13 residues. Germline lookup yields CDR1 GTSNPN and CDR2 SVGIG (reference sequence). The CDR3 spells CAWSPTGAGELFF. CDR3 DNA: TGTGCCTGGAGCCCGACAGGGGCCGGGGAGCTGTTTTTT.

This clonotype occurred many times. This sequence joins TRBV7-8 and TRBJ2-1; TRBD2 is a possible D gene (6 bases). From germline, CDR1 is SGHVS and CDR2 FQNEAQ. There are 13 residues in the CDR3. Trimming removed 5 bases at V and 7 bases at J, with 12 bases between. Here the CDR3 DNA reads TGTGCCAGCAGCGTTCGACGGGAGAATGAGCAGTTCTTC. Its translation is CASSVRRENEQFF.

This clonotype was picked up a small number of times. The genes are TRBV14 and TRBJ1-1; 9 nucleotides match TRBD1. CDR3 length equals 14 residues. The V gene end was trimmed by 4 bases and the J gene end by 9 bases; junction bases not matched to a gene: 9. Germline-derived CDR1 and CDR2 are SGHDN and FVKESK. In nucleotides, the CDR3 is TGTGCCAGCAGCCGATCAACCGGGACAGGGAAAGCTTTCTTT. Translated: CASSRSTGTGKAFF.

This clonotype was seen only a few times. This chain uses TRBV20-1 with TRBJ2-7; 8 nucleotides agree with TRBD2. Germline V gene data show CDR1 as DFQATT and CDR2 as SNEGSKA (reference sequence). The V gene end was trimmed by 5 bases and the J gene end by 4 bases; junction bases not matched to a gene: 7. This CDR3 spans 13 amino acids. The CDR3 DNA sequence: TGCAGTGCTTCCAGCGGGAGCGGGTACGAGCAGTACTTC. It encodes CSASSGSGYEQYF.

This clonotype was seen many times. The CDR3 protein is CASSEFPYNEQFF. The CDR3 DNA reads TGTGCCAGCAGTGAATTTCCGTACAATGAGCAGTTCTTC. V is TRBV2 and J is TRBJ2-1; D gene unclear. CDR1 is SNHLY and CDR2 is FYNNEI in the germline V gene. CDR3 size: 13 residues. V was trimmed by 2 bases and J by 4 bases, leaving 6 bases between them.

This clonotype was counted between two and nine times. V is TRBV5-8 and J is TRBJ2-7; 12 nucleotides align to TRBD2. Germline V gives CDR1 SGHTS, CDR2 YDEGEE. This CDR3 is 15 amino acids long. The V gene end was trimmed by 3 bases and the J gene end by 7 bases; junction bases not matched to a gene: 8. The DNA of the CDR3 is TGTGCCAGCAGCTCCCCCACTAGCGGGAGGTATGAGCAGTACTTC. Protein product: CASSSPTSGRYEQYF.

This clonotype occurred a few times. This chain joins TRBV12-3 or TRBV12-4 and TRBJ1-5; D gene ambiguous. V lost 2 bases and J lost 6, with 11 bases in between. This CDR3 is built from 14 residues. This chain's CDR3 is CASSLWRVAQPQHF. The CDR3 nucleotides are TGTGCCAGCAGTTTATGGCGAGTAGCTCAGCCCCAGCATTTT.

The chain carries TRBV5-1 and TRBJ2-1; D is unresolved. This CDR3 is built from 14 residues. V lost 1 base, J lost 0 bases, and 5 bases lay in between. The V gene's germline CDR1 is SGHRS and CDR2 YFSETQ. CDR3 coding DNA: TGCGCCAGCAGCTTGATCACCTCCTACAATGAGCAGTTCTTC. It encodes CASSLITSYNEQFF.

The CDR3 nucleotides read TGCGCCAGCAGACTAGCGGGAGGAGCGGCAGATACGCAGTATTTT. It is translated as CASRLAGGAADTQYF. The V gene is TRBV4-1, the J gene TRBJ2-3; 12 bases map to TRBD2. Germline V gene data show CDR1 as MGHRA and CDR2 as YSYEKL. V gave up 6 bases and J gave up 4 bases; unmatched junction bases: 5. The CDR3 sequence is 15 residues long.

The V gene is TRBV29-1, the J gene TRBJ2-3; TRBD2 might be the D (6 bases). Trimming took off 6 bases at V and 5 bases at J, with 9 bases between the two ends. CDR1 is SQVTM, CDR2 ANQGSEA, per germline. This CDR3 region has 11 residues. The CDR3 region has the DNA TGCAGCGTGCGAGCGGGAGATACGCAGTATTTT. Its translation: CSVRAGDTQYF.

This clonotype showed up many times. The chain joins TRBV3-1 to TRBJ2-4; D not certain. Germline lookup yields CDR1 LGHDT and CDR2 YNNKEL (reference sequence). This CDR3 has 15 amino acids. V was trimmed by 5 bases and J by 3 bases, leaving 14 bases between them. CDR3 amino acids: CASSEWAMGKNIQYF. The CDR3, as DNA: TGTGCCAGCAGCGAATGGGCCATGGGCAAAAACATTCAGTACTTC.

This clonotype was recorded many times. The rearrangement links TRBV30 to TRBJ2-1; D is perhaps TRBD1 (7 bases). The CDR3 extends over 15 amino acids. In germline, CDR1 is GTSNPN, CDR2 SVGIG (reference sequence). Trimming stripped 0 bases from V and 7 bases from J, with 16 bases between. CDR3 in amino acids: CAWSVGGGTGNEQFF. In DNA form, the CDR3 reads TGTGCCTGGAGTGTAGGGGGCGGGACGGGGAATGAGCAGTTCTTC.

This clonotype was recorded many times. This sequence joins TRBV11-2 and TRBJ2-5, with D perhaps matching TRBD1 (5 bases). Trimming stripped 0 bases from V and 2 bases from J, with 13 bases between. Germline CDR1 reads SGHAT; CDR2 reads FQNNGV. The CDR3 sequence is 16 residues long. The CDR3 reads CASSLDRDRNQETQYF. CDR3 DNA sequence: TGTGCCAGCAGCTTAGACCGTGACAGAAATCAAGAGACCCAGTACTTC.

This clonotype was recorded many times. The genes are TRBV11-2 and TRBJ1-2; D remains unclear. Between the trimmed V and J ends, which lost 3 bases and 8 bases, there was a span of 16 bases. CDR3 size: 14 residues. Germline CDR1 SGHAT, CDR2 FQNNGV. This CDR3 reads CASSFSRGWEGYTF. CDR3 nucleotides: TGTGCCAGCAGCTTTAGTAGAGGTTGGGAAGGCTACACCTTC.

This chain uses TRBV2 with TRBJ1-3; D may be TRBD1 (6 bases). The CDR3 length is 16 residues. Germline V gene data show CDR1 as SNHLY and CDR2 as FYNNEI. Trimming removed 5 bases at V and 2 bases at J, with 16 bases between. The CDR3 nucleotides are TGTGCCAGCAGTCCTATACTACAGGGAGCTGGAAACACCATATATTTT. Protein: CASSPILQGAGNTIYF.

The gene calls are TRBV5-1 and TRBJ2-5; TRBD2 matches 8 bases. CDR1 SGHRS and CDR2 YFSETQ come from the germline V gene. The CDR3 loop spans 15 amino acids. V dropped 0 bases and J dropped 5; count of bases not matched to a gene: 6. The CDR3 sequence is CASSLGAGGPETQYF. In nucleotides, the CDR3 is TGCGCCAGCAGCTTGGGGGCGGGAGGCCCCGAGACCCAGTACTTC.

As concerns this clonotype: This may arise from a read error, as a much more abundant clone is one base away. The chain employs TRBV12-3 or TRBV12-4 and TRBJ2-1, with D possibly TRBD2 on 5 matching bases. The CDR3 length is 12 residues. CDR3 sequence (DNA): TGTGCCAGCAATTTTGGGCTGGAGGACCCCCTCTTC. This encodes CASNFGLEDPLF.

This chain joins TRBV19 and TRBJ2-2; 7 bases align to TRBD2. The length of the CDR3 is 15 residues. Germline CDR1 reads LNHDA; CDR2 reads SQIVND (reference sequence). V lost 4 bases and J lost 8; bases outside the gene matches: 10. In DNA, the CDR3 is TGTGCCAGTAGTAAGGAGCGGGGAGGGCCTGGGGAGCTGTTTTTT. Encoded protein: CASSKERGGPGELFF. Full variable domain (outside the CDR3, taken from reference TRBV19 and TRBJ2-2): DGGITQSPKYLFRKEGQNVTLSCEQNLNHDAMYWYRQDPGQGLRLIYYSQIVNDFQKGDIAEGYSVSREKKESFPLTVTSAQKNPTAFYLCASSKERGGPGELFFGEGSRLTVL.

CDR3 residues: CSARSGIGGSYTF. DNA for the CDR3: TGCAGTGCTAGGAGCGGAATAGGTGGTAGCTACACCTTC. The V gene is TRBV20-1, the J gene TRBJ1-2; D uncertain. Trimming pared 3 bases from V and 9 bases from J, leaving 17 bases between. The CDR3 is 13 amino acids. CDR1 is DFQATT, CDR2 SNEGSKA, per germline (reference sequence).

V and J are TRBV3-1 and TRBJ1-3, with D hard to call. Germline CDR1 LGHDT, CDR2 YNNKEL (reference sequence). CDR3 length equals 11 residues. The V gene lost 1 base and the J gene lost 8 bases, with 3 bases spanning the gap. CDR3 sequence: CASSQGDTIYF. CDR3 DNA: TGTGCCAGCAGCCAAGGGGACACCATATATTTT.

This chain connects TRBV24-1 to TRBJ2-3; 11 bases align to TRBD2. The CDR3 is 18 amino acids. Germline V lookup: CDR1 KGHDR, CDR2 SFDVKD. V shed 4 bases and J 6 bases; nucleotides not matched to a gene: 14. Here the CDR3 DNA reads TGTGCCACCAGTGAGCTTGGACGTCCTAGCGGGAGGTCGGATACGCAGTATTTT. It encodes CATSELGRPSGRSDTQYF.

This clonotype was counted many times. This chain joins TRBV6-1 and TRBJ2-6; possibly TRBD1 for D (6 bases). CDR1 MNHNS and CDR2 SASEGT come from the germline V gene. This CDR3 contains 15 residues. Between the trimmed V and J ends, which lost 7 bases and 0 bases, there was a span of 10 bases. The CDR3 reads CASTSQGSGANVLTF. As DNA, the CDR3 is TGTGCCAGCACCTCACAGGGCTCTGGGGCCAACGTCCTGACTTTC.